The rows below give T cell receptor beta chains drawn from one sample of a study of T cell changes during pregnancy in multiple sclerosis. Using immunoSEQ multiplex PCR, the repertoire was profiled, and TCRdb retains in-frame clones only, with some absent. The data contain 90,000 to 120,000 clones, roughly 92% of them seen just once; the ten biggest clones take up around 1.2%. The source was peripheral blood, collected in the second trimester of pregnancy. These receptor sequences come from a female donor with multiple sclerosis, enrolled in a pregnancy study. CDR3s include the opening cysteine and the closing phenylalanine or tryptophan. D genes are given only for firm matches. Where a row states a size, it is once, few, many or the class of an expanded clone; other rows omit it.

d_gene: TRBD2
j_gene: TRBJ2-5
abundance: NA
v_gene: TRBV25-1
CDR3aa: CASSQGGKETQYF
CDR3nt: TGTGCCAGCAGTCAGGGAGGGAAGGAGACCCAGTACTTC

d_gene: TRBD2
j_gene: TRBJ2-5
abundance: NA
v_gene: TRBV30
CDR3aa: CAWSVLRGAPQETQYF
CDR3nt: TGTGCCTGGAGTGTTTTGCGGGGGGCCCCCCAAGAGACCCAGTACTTC

d_gene: TRBD1
j_gene: TRBJ1-4
abundance: NA
v_gene: TRBV5-6
CDR3aa: CASSLQGVGRGSEKLFF
CDR3nt: TGTGCCAGCAGCTTGCAAGGGGTTGGCAGGGGGTCGGAAAAACTGTTTTTT

d_gene: NA
j_gene: TRBJ1-5
abundance: NA
v_gene: TRBV7-2
CDR3aa: CASSLRTGISQPQHF
CDR3nt: TGTGCCAGCAGCTTAAGAACAGGGATCAGTCAGCCCCAGCATTTT

d_gene: TRBD1
j_gene: TRBJ2-7
abundance: NA
v_gene: TRBV4-1
CDR3aa: CASSQDLQGAYEQYF
CDR3nt: TGCGCCAGCAGCCAAGATCTACAGGGGGCCTACGAGCAGTACTTC

d_gene: NA
j_gene: TRBJ1-2
abundance: NA
v_gene: TRBV5-1
CDR3aa: CASSPSFEGRYGYTF
CDR3nt: TGCGCCAGCAGTCCCTCATTTGAGGGGAGGTATGGCTACACCTTC

d_gene: TRBD1
j_gene: TRBJ2-1
abundance: NA
v_gene: TRBV13
CDR3aa: CASSSFGTGREQFF
CDR3nt: TGTGCCAGCAGCTCGTTCGGGACAGGGAGGGAGCAGTTCTTC

d_gene: NA
j_gene: TRBJ2-1
abundance: NA
v_gene: TRBV15
CDR3aa: CATSRELAGNEQFF
CDR3nt: TGTGCCACCAGCAGGGAACTAGCAGGGAATGAGCAGTTCTTC

d_gene: TRBD2
j_gene: TRBJ2-7
abundance: NA
v_gene: TRBV29-1
CDR3aa: CSVRTSGNHEQYF
CDR3nt: TGCAGCGTTCGGACTAGCGGGAACCACGAGCAGTACTTC

d_gene: NA
j_gene: TRBJ1-2
abundance: once
v_gene: TRBV7-3
CDR3aa: CASSSQIRSPGRGGFYGYTF
CDR3nt: TGTGCCAGCAGCTCTCAAATTAGGTCTCCGGGACGCGGGGGGTTCTATGGCTACACCTTC

d_gene: NA
j_gene: TRBJ1-1
abundance: once
v_gene: TRBV7-2
CDR3aa: CASSLQMGRAEAFF
CDR3nt: TGTGCCAGCAGCTTACAAATGGGCAGGGCTGAAGCTTTCTTT

d_gene: NA
j_gene: TRBJ1-1
abundance: once
v_gene: TRBV9
CDR3aa: CASSLMPRGTEAFF
CDR3nt: TGTGCCAGCAGCCTCATGCCCCGGGGGACTGAAGCTTTCTTT

d_gene: NA
j_gene: TRBJ2-1
abundance: once
v_gene: TRBV28
CDR3aa: CASSSYIGGEQFF
CDR3nt: TGTGCCAGCAGCTCCTACATCGGCGGTGAGCAGTTCTTC

d_gene: NA
j_gene: TRBJ1-1
abundance: few
v_gene: TRBV6-5
CDR3aa: CASSQYSGTEAFF
CDR3nt: TGTGCCAGCAGCCAATACAGCGGGACTGAAGCTTTCTTT

d_gene: TRBD1
j_gene: TRBJ1-5
abundance: NA
v_gene: TRBV4-1
CDR3aa: CASRTDLGTGSQDQPQHF
CDR3nt: TGCGCCAGCAGAACCGACCTCGGGACAGGCAGTCAAGATCAGCCCCAGCATTTT

d_gene: NA
j_gene: TRBJ1-2
abundance: NA
v_gene: TRBV7-9
CDR3aa: CASSFREGYGYTF
CDR3nt: TGTGCCAGCAGCTTCAGGGAAGGCTATGGCTACACCTTC

d_gene: TRBD2
j_gene: TRBJ2-1
abundance: NA
v_gene: TRBV7-2
CDR3aa: CASSLTSGRTGPGNEQFF
CDR3nt: TGTGCCAGCAGCTTAACTAGCGGGAGAACGGGACCAGGCAATGAGCAGTTCTTC

d_gene: TRBD2
j_gene: TRBJ2-1
abundance: NA
v_gene: TRBV9
CDR3aa: CASSALAGEYNEQFF
CDR3nt: TGTGCCAGCAGTGCCCTAGCGGGAGAGTACAATGAGCAGTTCTTC

d_gene: NA
j_gene: TRBJ2-7
abundance: once
v_gene: TRBV11-2
CDR3aa: CASSSHLRQANYEQYF
CDR3nt: TGTGCCAGCAGCTCCCACTTAAGACAGGCTAACTACGAGCAGTACTTC

d_gene: TRBD1
j_gene: TRBJ2-3
abundance: NA
v_gene: TRBV6-1
CDR3aa: CASGPGQVLVTQYF
CDR3nt: TGTGCCAGCGGTCCGGGACAGGTGTTGGTTACGCAGTATTTT

d_gene: NA
j_gene: TRBJ2-7
abundance: NA
v_gene: TRBV2
CDR3aa: CASSEVVYEQYF
CDR3nt: TGTGCCAGCAGTGAGGTAGTTTACGAGCAGTACTTC

d_gene: TRBD1
j_gene: TRBJ1-3
abundance: NA
v_gene: TRBV6-5
CDR3aa: CASSPDREGNTIYF
CDR3nt: TGTGCCAGCAGTCCGGACAGGGAGGGAAACACCATATATTTT

d_gene: NA
j_gene: TRBJ1-2
abundance: NA
v_gene: TRBV2
CDR3aa: CASRPQERGNYGYTF
CDR3nt: TGTGCCAGCAGACCACAGGAGAGGGGGAACTATGGCTACACCTTC

d_gene: NA
j_gene: TRBJ1-2
abundance: NA
v_gene: TRBV2
CDR3aa: CASSGTGYTF
CDR3nt: TGTGCCAGCAGTGGGACGGGGTACACCTTC

d_gene: TRBD1
j_gene: TRBJ1-4
abundance: NA
v_gene: TRBV27
CDR3aa: CASSLFYGQVNEKLFF
CDR3nt: TGTGCCAGCAGTTTATTCTATGGACAGGTTAATGAAAAACTGTTTTTT

d_gene: NA
j_gene: TRBJ1-1
abundance: NA
v_gene: TRBV25-1
CDR3aa: CASGGGNTKAFF
CDR3nt: TGTGCCAGCGGCGGCGGGAACACTAAAGCTTTCTTT

d_gene: NA
j_gene: TRBJ2-7
abundance: NA
v_gene: TRBV13
CDR3aa: CASSWRAAYEQYF
CDR3nt: TGTGCCAGCAGCTGGCGGGCGGCCTACGAGCAGTACTTC

d_gene: TRBD1
j_gene: TRBJ2-3
abundance: once
v_gene: TRBV9
CDR3aa: CASSVEDRADTQYF
CDR3nt: TGTGCCAGCAGCGTAGAGGACAGGGCAGATACGCAGTATTTT

d_gene: NA
j_gene: TRBJ2-1
abundance: NA
v_gene: TRBV27
CDR3aa: CASSIPSYRSYNEQFF
CDR3nt: TGTGCCAGCAGTATCCCCTCCTATAGATCCTACAATGAGCAGTTCTTC

d_gene: NA
j_gene: TRBJ1-6
abundance: NA
v_gene: TRBV5-5
CDR3aa: CASSLVGGAHNSPLHF
CDR3nt: TGTGCCAGCAGCTTGGTAGGCGGGGCACATAATTCACCCCTCCACTTT

d_gene: TRBD2
j_gene: TRBJ2-5
abundance: NA
v_gene: TRBV5-4
CDR3aa: CASSSTSGRGVETQYF
CDR3nt: TGTGCCAGCAGCTCGACTAGCGGGAGGGGTGTGGAGACCCAGTACTTC

d_gene: TRBD2
j_gene: TRBJ2-7
abundance: NA
v_gene: TRBV7-4
CDR3aa: CASSLVREGCYEQYF
CDR3nt: TGTGCCAGCAGCTTAGTTCGGGAGGGGTGTTACGAGCAGTACTTC

d_gene: TRBD2
j_gene: TRBJ2-1
abundance: NA
v_gene: TRBV9
CDR3aa: CASSVVTSAYNEQFF
CDR3nt: TGTGCCAGCAGCGTAGTGACTAGCGCCTACAATGAGCAGTTCTTC

d_gene: TRBD1
j_gene: TRBJ2-6
abundance: NA
v_gene: TRBV10-2
CDR3aa: CASSGGQGAGGANVLTF
CDR3nt: TGCGCCAGCAGTGGGGGACAGGGGGCGGGTGGGGCCAACGTCCTGACTTTC

d_gene: NA
j_gene: TRBJ1-6
abundance: NA
v_gene: TRBV2
CDR3aa: CATRADLNSPLHF
CDR3nt: TGTGCCACCCGCGCCGATTTGAATTCACCCCTCCACTTT

d_gene: TRBD1
j_gene: TRBJ2-5
abundance: NA
v_gene: TRBV7-2
CDR3aa: CASSLYRGLETQYF
CDR3nt: TGTGCCAGCAGCTTATACAGGGGGCTGGAGACCCAGTACTTC

d_gene: NA
j_gene: TRBJ2-3
abundance: NA
v_gene: TRBV6-8
CDR3aa: CASSPTEDTQYF
CDR3nt: TGTGCCAGCAGCCCGACTGAAGATACGCAGTATTTT

d_gene: NA
j_gene: TRBJ2-5
abundance: few
v_gene: TRBV6-1
CDR3aa: CASSETRETQYF
CDR3nt: TGTGCCAGCAGTGAAACGCGAGAGACCCAGTACTTC

d_gene: TRBD1
j_gene: TRBJ1-4
abundance: NA
v_gene: TRBV2
CDR3aa: CASGDRAATNEKLFF
CDR3nt: TGTGCCAGCGGGGACAGGGCTGCAACTAATGAAAAACTGTTTTTT

d_gene: NA
j_gene: TRBJ1-5
abundance: NA
v_gene: TRBV19
CDR3aa: CASSIGSHQPQHF
CDR3nt: TGTGCCAGTAGTATAGGAAGCCATCAGCCCCAGCATTTT

d_gene: NA
j_gene: TRBJ1-3
abundance: NA
v_gene: TRBV27
CDR3aa: CASSSIIQGSGNTIYF
CDR3nt: TGTGCCAGCAGTTCGATCATTCAGGGATCTGGAAACACCATATATTTT